Sequencing of this T cell receptor beta chain was carried out in a study of cytomegalovirus exposure and HLA in healthy donors. Researchers ran the PCR with 60 Vbeta and 13 Jbeta primers. Data came from immunoSEQ multiplex PCR; TCRdb stores just in-frame clones and leaves some out. The repertoire includes around 180,000 clones, just under 80% of them detected once, and 4.5% to 7.5% sits in the top ten. As to this clone: Its antigen is undetermined.

Each of the donors was a healthy bone marrow donor. Study-wide points: Further analysis was carried out later, and it showed several of the most significant clusters appearing linked to common viral pathogens. Among TCR beta chains of equal frequency, HLA-associated ones were more clonally expanded in a later analysis. Most TCR beta V segments were productive about 87% or about 30% of the time in an earlier analysis.

The CDR3 is made up of 16 amino acids. Per the germline V gene, CDR1 is LGHNA and CDR2 is YNFKEQ. Trimming shortened V by 1 base and J by 0 bases, and 12 bases separated the two germline ends. The receptor's source is a woman aged 25 to 39 in good health and CMV-seropositive. V is TRBV4-2 and J is TRBJ1-1, with unresolved D. Sequencing was carried out using PBMCs. The CDR3 here is CASSQAEARMNTEAFF. The CDR3 coding sequence is TGTGCCAGCAGCCAAGCCGAAGCCAGGATGAACACTGAAGCTTTCTTT.